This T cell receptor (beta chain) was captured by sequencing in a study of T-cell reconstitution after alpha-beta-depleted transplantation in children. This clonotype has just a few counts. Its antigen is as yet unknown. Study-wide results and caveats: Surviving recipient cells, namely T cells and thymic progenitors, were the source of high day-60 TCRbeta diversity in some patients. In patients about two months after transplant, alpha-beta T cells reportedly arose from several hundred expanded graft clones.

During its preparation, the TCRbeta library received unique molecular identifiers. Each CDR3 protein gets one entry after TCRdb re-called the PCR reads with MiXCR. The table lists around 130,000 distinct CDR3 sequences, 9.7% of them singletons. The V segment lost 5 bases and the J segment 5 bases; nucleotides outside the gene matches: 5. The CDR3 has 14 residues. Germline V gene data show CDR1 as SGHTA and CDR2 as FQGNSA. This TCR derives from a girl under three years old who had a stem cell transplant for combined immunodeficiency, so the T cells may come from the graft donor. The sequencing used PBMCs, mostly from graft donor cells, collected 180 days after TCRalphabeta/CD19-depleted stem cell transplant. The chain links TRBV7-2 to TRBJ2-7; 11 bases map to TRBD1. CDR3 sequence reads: CASSPWTGGHEQYF. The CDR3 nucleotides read TGTGCCAGCAGCCCTTGGACAGGGGGCCACGAGCAGTACTTC.